These T cell receptor beta chains were read from a single sample in a study of shared clonotypes between healthy human individuals. Sequencing was performed with immunoSEQ multiplex PCR; in TCRdb, only in-frame clones are kept and a portion is missing. The table includes about 1.1 million clones, 77% detected once. The sample consisted of memory CD4+ T cells from PBMCs. These receptor sequences come from a man younger than 35 in good health. Some clones in this sample may be carry-over from other donors' samples. The CDR3 runs from the conserved cysteine through the conserved F or W. The D gene is left open where the match is weak. Rows give clone size only sometimes, using once, few, many, or a class for an expanded clone.

clone_size d_call j_call v_call cdr3_aa cdr3_nt
NA TRBD2 TRBJ2-1 TRBV30 CAWSRAGGGAYNEQFF TGTGCCTGGAGTAGAGCGGGAGGGGGGGCCTACAATGAGCAGTTCTTC
NA NA TRBJ2-7 TRBV6-5 CATLADNYEQYF TGTGCCACTTTAGCGGACAACTACGAGCAGTACTTC
NA TRBD1 TRBJ2-7 TRBV5-1 CASSPRKQGEGYEQYF TGCGCCAGCAGCCCTCGAAAACAGGGGGAAGGCTACGAGCAGTACTTC
NA NA TRBJ2-1 TRBV5-4 CASSLPGIEQFF TGTGCCAGCAGCCTCCCCGGGATTGAGCAGTTCTTC
NA NA TRBJ1-2 TRBV28 CASSLPGRGNYGYTF TGTGCCAGCAGTTTACCAGGCAGGGGAAACTATGGCTACACCTTC
once NA TRBJ1-5 TRBV7-8 CASSLSVYSNQPQHF TGTGCCAGCAGCTTATCCGTGTATAGCAATCAGCCCCAGCATTTT
NA NA TRBJ2-6 TRBV5-1 CASSLVPPGSGANVLTF TGCGCCAGCAGCTTGGTACCCCCCGGGAGCGGGGCCAACGTCCTGACTTTC
NA TRBD2 TRBJ2-1 TRBV9 CASSVGDGRHSYNEQFF TGTGCCAGCAGCGTAGGAGACGGGAGGCACTCCTACAATGAGCAGTTCTTC
NA NA TRBJ1-1 TRBV6-1 CASSIQNTEAFF TGTGCCAGCAGTATACAGAACACTGAAGCTTTCTTT
NA NA TRBJ2-7 TRBV2 CASSTSYEQYF TGTGCCAGCAGTACCTCCTACGAGCAGTACTTC
NA TRBD2 TRBJ2-6 TRBV28 CASSPGGGANVLTF TGTGCCAGCAGCCCGGGGGGAGGGGCCAACGTCCTGACTTTC
NA NA TRBJ1-4 TRBV2 CASSRGSTNEKLFF TGTGCCAGCAGTAGGGGGTCAACTAATGAAAAACTGTTTTTT
many TRBD2 TRBJ2-2 TRBV13 CASSPGLAGGPRKTGELFF TGTGCCAGCAGCCCTGGACTAGCGGGAGGGCCGCGCAAAACCGGGGAGCTGTTTTTT
NA NA TRBJ2-1 TRBV7-9 CASSRNPRRVDNEQFF TGTGCCAGCAGCCGGAACCCCCGCAGGGTGGATAATGAGCAGTTCTTC
NA NA TRBJ2-6 TRBV7-3 CASSASRDSDVLTF TGTGCCAGCAGCGCGTCCCGGGACTCAGACGTCCTGACTTTC
NA NA TRBJ1-5 TRBV30 CAWSGGGNQPQHF TGTGCCTGGTCCGGAGGGGGCAATCAGCCCCAGCATTTT
few NA TRBJ1-2 TRBV30 CAWTEVDQYGYTF TGTGCCTGGACAGAGGTGGACCAGTACGGCTACACCTTC
NA TRBD1 TRBJ2-7 TRBV18 CASSPQQGSYEQYF TGTGCCAGCTCACCTCAACAGGGGTCCTACGAGCAGTACTTC
NA NA TRBJ2-1 TRBV11-3 CASSLSSHNEQFF TGTGCCAGCAGCTTAAGTAGCCACAATGAGCAGTTCTTC
few TRBD2 TRBJ2-5 TRBV11-2 CASSFTAGGETQYF TGTGCCAGCAGCTTTACGGCGGGGGGGGAGACCCAGTACTTC
NA NA TRBJ2-1 TRBV5-4 CASREGSTSYNEQFF TGTGCCAGCAGGGAAGGGTCGACCTCCTACAATGAGCAGTTCTTC
NA NA TRBJ2-3 TRBV5-1 CASSSQRTATDTQYF TGCGCCAGCAGCTCGCAGAGAACCGCCACAGATACGCAGTATTTT
NA NA TRBJ1-2 TRBV28 CASSLAGYGYTF TGTGCCAGCAGTTTAGCCGGGTATGGCTACACCTTC
NA NA TRBJ2-7 TRBV5-1 CASSLVPGLLAYEQYF TGCGCCAGCAGCTTGGTCCCGGGACTTTTAGCCTACGAGCAGTACTTC
NA NA TRBJ2-3 TRBV7-6 CASSFGGGSQEYF NA
few NA TRBJ2-3 TRBV7-2 CASSPRRGGSGDTQYF TGTGCCAGCAGCCCACGAAGGGGGGGTAGCGGTGATACGCAGTATTTT
NA NA TRBJ2-5 TRBV30 CAWSVEETQYF TGTGCCTGGAGTGTAGAAGAGACCCAGTACTTC
once NA TRBJ2-1 TRBV9 CASHTDSGEGYNEQFF TGTGCCAGCCACACCGATAGCGGTGAGGGTTACAATGAGCAGTTCTTC
once TRBD2 TRBJ2-7 TRBV7-6 CASSLTSGRALSYEQYF TGTGCCAGCAGCCTAACTAGCGGGAGGGCCCTCTCCTACGAGCAGTACTTC
NA NA TRBJ2-3 TRBV14 CASSQSRRDTQYF TGTGCCAGCAGCCAATCCCGCCGGGATACGCAGTATTTT
NA TRBD2 TRBJ2-2 TRBV5-1 CASSLRTSGRWDTGELFF TGCGCCAGCAGCCTGCGGACTAGCGGGAGGTGGGACACCGGGGAGCTGTTTTTT
NA NA TRBJ2-7 TRBV7-2 CASSWDTMGQYF TGTGCCAGCAGCTGGGATACGATGGGGCAGTACTTC
NA NA TRBJ2-1 TRBV18 CASSTTVDNEQFF TGTGCCAGCTCAACTACAGTGGACAATGAGCAGTTCTTC
NA NA TRBJ2-7 TRBV2 CASSEEGKYEQYF TGTGCCAGCAGTGAAGAGGGTAAATACGAGCAGTACTTC
NA NA TRBJ2-1 TRBV28 CASSLVGFGQFF TGTGCCAGCAGCCTCGTGGGTTTTGGGCAGTTCTTC
NA TRBD1 TRBJ2-5 TRBV7-2 CASSLSRGPQETQYF TGTGCCAGCAGCTTAAGCAGGGGGCCCCAAGAGACCCAGTACTTC
once TRBD2 TRBJ2-2 TRBV5-1 CATPPLAGNTGELFF TGCGCCACTCCGCCACTAGCGGGAAACACCGGGGAGCTGTTTTTT
many TRBD1 TRBJ2-1 TRBV2 CATLRDRNYNEQFF TGTGCCACCCTTAGGGACAGAAATTACAATGAGCAGTTCTTC
many NA TRBJ1-2 TRBV5-4 CASSLEPVYGYTF TGTGCCAGCAGCTTGGAACCAGTCTATGGCTACACCTTC
NA NA TRBJ2-7 TRBV21-1 CASQTGHCSYEQYF TGTGCCAGCCAAACAGGGCACTGCTCCTACGAGCAGTACTTC
NA NA TRBJ2-4 TRBV19 CASSIDVGLAKNIQYF TGTGCCAGTAGTATAGATGTGGGACTAGCCAAAAACATTCAGTACTTC
few NA TRBJ2-1 TRBV29-1 CSVERKLARDEQFF TGCAGCGTTGAACGTAAACTAGCAAGGGATGAGCAGTTCTTC
once NA TRBJ2-7 TRBV6-1 CASSDAGEGAYEQYF TGTGCCAGCAGTGACGCGGGGGAGGGGGCCTACGAGCAGTACTTC
NA TRBD1 TRBJ2-3 TRBV5-1 CASSTDRGVTDTQYF TGCGCCAGCAGCACGGACAGGGGTGTCACAGATACGCAGTATTTT
NA NA TRBJ2-2 TRBV27 CASRGQPWNTGELFF TGTGCCAGCAGAGGACAGCCCTGGAACACCGGGGAGCTGTTTTTT
NA TRBD1 TRBJ2-3 TRBV25-1 CASSDSGQGFDTQYF TGTGCCAGCAGTGATTCGGGACAGGGTTTTGATACGCAGTATTTT
NA TRBD1 TRBJ1-1 TRBV7-9 CASSLMTGEGTEAFF TGTGCCAGCAGCTTGATGACAGGGGAGGGCACTGAAGCTTTCTTT
NA TRBD1 TRBJ2-7 TRBV7-8 CASSLSGTGGYEQYF TGTGCCAGCAGCTTGTCCGGGACAGGGGGCTACGAGCAGTACTTC